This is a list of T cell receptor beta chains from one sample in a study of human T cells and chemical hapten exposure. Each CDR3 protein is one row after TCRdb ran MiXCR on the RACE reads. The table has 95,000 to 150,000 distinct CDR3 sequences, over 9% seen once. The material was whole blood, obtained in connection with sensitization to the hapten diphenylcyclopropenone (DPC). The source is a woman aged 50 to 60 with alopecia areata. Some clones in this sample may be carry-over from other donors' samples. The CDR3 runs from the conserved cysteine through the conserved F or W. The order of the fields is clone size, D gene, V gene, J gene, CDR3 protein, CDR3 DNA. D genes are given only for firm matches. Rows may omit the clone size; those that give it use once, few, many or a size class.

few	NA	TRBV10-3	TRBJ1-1	CAISEGDPGGTEAFF	TGTGCCATCAGTGAGGGAGACCCCGGAGGGACTGAAGCTTTCTTT
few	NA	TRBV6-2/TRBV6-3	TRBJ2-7	CASSYRSEQYF	TGTGCCAGCAGTTACCGGTCCGAGCAGTACTTC
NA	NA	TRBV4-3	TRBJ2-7	CASSQARDLTYEQYF	TGCGCCAGCAGCCAAGCCCGGGATTTAACCTACGAGCAGTACTTC
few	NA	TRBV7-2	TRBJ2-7	CASSLNSPGHEQYF	TGTGCCAGCAGCTTAAATTCCCCAGGCCACGAGCAGTACTTC
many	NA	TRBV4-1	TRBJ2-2	CASSQFLLLDPGELFF	TGCGCCAGCAGCCAATTCCTTCTCCTAGATCCCGGGGAGCTGTTTTTT
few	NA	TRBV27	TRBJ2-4	CASSSGPNQYF	TGTGCCAGCAGTTCTGGTCCTAATCAGTACTTC
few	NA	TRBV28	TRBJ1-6	CASSLYPPGRSDSPLHF	TGTGCCAGCAGTTTATACCCCCCAGGGCGTTCGGATTCACCCCTCCACTTT
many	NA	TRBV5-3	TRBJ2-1	CARSFNQGRIGGEQFF	TGTGCCAGAAGCTTCAACCAGGGACGGATTGGTGGGGAGCAGTTCTTC
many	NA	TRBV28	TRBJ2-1	CASSSLVGEQFF	TGTGCCAGCAGTTCACTAGTCGGTGAGCAGTTCTTC
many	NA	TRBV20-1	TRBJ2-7	CSARVIGTNEQYF	TGCAGTGCTAGAGTAATAGGTACCAACGAGCAGTACTTC
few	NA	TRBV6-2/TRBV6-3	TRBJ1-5	CASNPTGEQPQHF	TGTGCCAGCAACCCGACAGGTGAACAGCCCCAGCATTTT
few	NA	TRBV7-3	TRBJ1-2	CASSPPPAGAYGYTF	TGTGCCAGCAGCCCCCCCCCCGCGGGGGCCTATGGCTACACCTTC
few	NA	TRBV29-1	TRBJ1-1	CSVVTPPMNTEAFF	TGCAGCGTCGTTACCCCACCTATGAACACTGAAGCTTTCTTT
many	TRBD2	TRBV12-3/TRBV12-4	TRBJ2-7	CASSPGWGGGSYEQYF	TGTGCCAGCAGTCCAGGTTGGGGGGGGGGCTCCTACGAGCAGTACTTC
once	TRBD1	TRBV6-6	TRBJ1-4	CASSGTGGEKLFF	TGTGCCAGCAGCGGGACAGGGGGGGAAAAACTGTTTTTT
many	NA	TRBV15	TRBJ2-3	CATSLRLGFTDTQYF	TGTGCCACCAGCCTAAGATTAGGGTTCACAGATACGCAGTATTTT
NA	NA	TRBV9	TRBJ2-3	CASSPPGYPSTDTQYF	TGTGCCAGCAGCCCCCCCGGCTACCCGAGCACAGATACGCAGTATTTT
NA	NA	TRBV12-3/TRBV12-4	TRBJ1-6	CASSFLDDSPLHF	TGTGCCAGCAGTTTTTTAGACGATTCACCCCTCCACTTT
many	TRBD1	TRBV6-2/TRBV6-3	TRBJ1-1	CASSPDRVRTEAFF	TGTGCCAGCAGCCCGGACAGGGTCAGAACTGAAGCTTTCTTT
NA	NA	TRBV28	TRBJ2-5	CASSSPRSAKETQYF	TGTGCCAGCAGTTCCCCGCGGTCCGCAAAAGAGACCCAGTACTTC
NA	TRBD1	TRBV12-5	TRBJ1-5	CASGSGQGRQPQHF	TGTGCTAGTGGTTCGGGACAGGGTCGTCAGCCCCAGCATTTT
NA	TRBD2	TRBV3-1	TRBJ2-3	CASSQDGTGGADTQYF	TGTGCCAGCAGCCAAGATGGTACGGGAGGGGCAGATACGCAGTATTTT
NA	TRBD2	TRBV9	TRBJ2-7	CASSLGLAGGEYEQYF	TGTGCCAGCAGCTTGGGACTAGCGGGAGGGGAGTACGAGCAGTACTTC
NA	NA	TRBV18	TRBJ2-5	CASSPQNQETQYF	TGTGCCAGCTCACCACAGAACCAAGAGACCCAGTACTTC
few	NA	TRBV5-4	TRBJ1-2	CASSLEGPNYGYTF	TGTGCCAGCAGCTTGGAGGGGCCAAACTATGGCTACACCTTC
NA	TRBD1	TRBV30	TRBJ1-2	CAGTESNYGYTF	TGTGCCGGGACAGAGTCTAACTATGGCTACACCTTC
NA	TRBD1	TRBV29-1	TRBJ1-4	CSVIKGDSEKLFF	TGCAGCGTTATAAAGGGGGACAGTGAAAAACTGTTTTTT